These T cell receptor beta chains were read from a single sample in a study of glioma-infiltrating T cells after dendritic cell vaccination. Data came from immunoSEQ multiplex PCR; TCRdb stores just in-frame clones and leaves some out. In the table there are 70,000 to 95,000 clones, around 90% of which are singletons. The source was blood, collected after dendritic cell vaccination. The receptors stem from a human donor with glioblastoma. The conserved cysteine and the conserved F or W are not part of the CDR3 here. The order of the fields is clone size, J gene, V gene, CDR3 protein. A row's size may be missing; if present it is once, few, many or a size class.

clone_size: NA
j_call: TRBJ1-2
v_call: TRBV27
cdr3_aa: ASSPLGRMYGYT

clone_size: NA
j_call: TRBJ1-1
v_call: TRBV25-1
cdr3_aa: ASSRTGLPNTEAF

clone_size: NA
j_call: TRBJ2-5
v_call: TRBV29-1
cdr3_aa: SVEQGARGETQY

clone_size: NA
j_call: TRBJ1-1
v_call: TRBV4-3
cdr3_aa: ASRVAVLNTEAF

clone_size: NA
j_call: TRBJ2-1
v_call: TRBV6-5
cdr3_aa: ASTLTGGNEQF

clone_size: NA
j_call: TRBJ1-4
v_call: TRBV7-6
cdr3_aa: ASSLIPDSYNEKLF

clone_size: NA
j_call: TRBJ2-2
v_call: TRBV29-1
cdr3_aa: SVSTAVPSGELF

clone_size: NA
j_call: TRBJ1-2
v_call: TRBV2
cdr3_aa: ASSGRDRASYT

clone_size: NA
j_call: TRBJ2-3
v_call: TRBV9
cdr3_aa: ASSGRGGGRTDTQY

clone_size: NA
j_call: TRBJ2-7
v_call: TRBV5-5
cdr3_aa: ASSLEGRGAYEQY

clone_size: NA
j_call: TRBJ1-3
v_call: TRBV19
cdr3_aa: ASRNRDRGPTWAGNTIY

clone_size: once
j_call: TRBJ2-2
v_call: TRBV6-5
cdr3_aa: ASRRGAGGTGELF

clone_size: once
j_call: TRBJ1-1
v_call: TRBV6-1
cdr3_aa: ASSEFRGGSEAF

clone_size: NA
j_call: TRBJ2-1
v_call: TRBV29-1
cdr3_aa: SVPRGDEQF